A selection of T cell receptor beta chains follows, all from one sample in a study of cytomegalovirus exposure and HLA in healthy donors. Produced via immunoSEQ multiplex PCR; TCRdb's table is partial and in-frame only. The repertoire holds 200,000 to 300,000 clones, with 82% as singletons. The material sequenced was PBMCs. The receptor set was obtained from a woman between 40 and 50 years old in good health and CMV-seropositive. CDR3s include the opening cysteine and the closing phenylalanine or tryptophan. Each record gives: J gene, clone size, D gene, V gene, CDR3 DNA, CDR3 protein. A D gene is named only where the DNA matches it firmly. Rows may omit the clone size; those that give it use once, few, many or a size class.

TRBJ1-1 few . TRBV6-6 TGTGCCAGCAGTTACAGGGAGGGGACTGAAGCTTTCTTT CASSYREGTEAFF
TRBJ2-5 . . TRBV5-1 TGCGCCAGCAGCTTCGATTCAGAAGAGACCCAGTACTTC CASSFDSEETQYF
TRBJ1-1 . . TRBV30 TGTGCCTGGACCCAAGTAAGGGGGATGAACACTGAAGCTTTCTTT CAWTQVRGMNTEAFF
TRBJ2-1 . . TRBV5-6 TGTGCCAGCAGCGCGCGTTTGGGTCACAGGGCGACCTACAATGAGCAGTTCTTC CASSARLGHRATYNEQFF
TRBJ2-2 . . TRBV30 TGTGCCTGGAGATTGGGGCAGAACACCGGGGAGCTGTTTTTT CAWRLGQNTGELFF
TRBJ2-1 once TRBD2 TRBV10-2 TGCGCCAGCAGTGAGACTAGCGGGAGACTGGATGAGCAGTTCTTC CASSETSGRLDEQFF
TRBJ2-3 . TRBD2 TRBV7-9 TGTGCCAGCAGCCCTTGGACTAGCGGGGACACAGATACGCAGTATTTT CASSPWTSGDTDTQYF
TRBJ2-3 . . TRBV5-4 TGTGCCAGCAGCCCTTCGGGTGTCACAGATACGCAGTATTTT CASSPSGVTDTQYF
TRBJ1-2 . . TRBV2 TGTGCCAGCAGTGAAGAACTCGCCGGTGGCTACACCTTC CASSEELAGGYTF
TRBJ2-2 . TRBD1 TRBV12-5 TGTGCTAGTGGTTACCTACCGAGACAGGGTAACACCGGGGAGCTGTTTTTT CASGYLPRQGNTGELFF
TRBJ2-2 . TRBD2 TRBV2 TGTGCCAGCAGGGAAAGTAGAGGACTAGTTGACGGGGAGCTGTTTTTT CASRESRGLVDGELFF
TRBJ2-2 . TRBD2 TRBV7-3 TGTGCCAGCAGCTTAAGAAGCGGGGGGCAAAACACCGGGGAGCTGTTTTTT CASSLRSGGQNTGELFF
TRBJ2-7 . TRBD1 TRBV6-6 TGTGCCAGCAGCACCGGGACAGCCTCCTACGAGCAGTACTTC CASSTGTASYEQYF
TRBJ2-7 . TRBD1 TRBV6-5 TGTGCCAGCAAACAGGGGGTCGGCGCCTACGAGCAGTACTTC CASKQGVGAYEQYF
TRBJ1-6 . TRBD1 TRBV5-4 TGTGCCAGCAGCTTGTGGGGGGGACAGGGGCCTAGAGCCCTCCACTTT CASSLWGGQGPRALHF
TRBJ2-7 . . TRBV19 TGTGCCAGTAGTTCGACCAGGGACTCCTACGAGCAGTACTTC CASSSTRDSYEQYF
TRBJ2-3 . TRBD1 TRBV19 TGTGCCAGTAGTAAACCGACAGGGGAGAGTTTCACAGATACGCAGTATTTT CASSKPTGESFTDTQYF
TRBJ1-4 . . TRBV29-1 TGCAGCGCCCAGACAGCAACTAATGAAAAACTGTTTTTT CSAQTATNEKLFF
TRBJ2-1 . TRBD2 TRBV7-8 TGTGCCAGCAGCTTAACGGGGACTAATCACAATGAGCAGTTCTTC CASSLTGTNHNEQFF
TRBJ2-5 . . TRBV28 TGTGCCAGCAGGAGCCGGGGGCAAGAGACCCAGTACTTC CASRSRGQETQYF
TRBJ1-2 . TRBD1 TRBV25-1 TGTGCCAGCAGTGTGACAGGGTCTCACTATGGCTACACCTTC CASSVTGSHYGYTF
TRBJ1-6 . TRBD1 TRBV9 TGTGCCAGCAGCGCCCGGGACAGCAAATCTTCACCCCTCCACTTT CASSARDSKSSPLHF
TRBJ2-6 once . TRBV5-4 TGTGCCAGCAGCTTGGATCAATTCTCTGGGGCCAACGTCCTGACTTTC CASSLDQFSGANVLTF
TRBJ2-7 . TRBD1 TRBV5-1 TGCGCCAGCAGCTTGGATGACAGGGGGCTATACGAGCAGTACTTC CASSLDDRGLYEQYF
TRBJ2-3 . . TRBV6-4 TGTGCCAGCAGTGACCAGGGGACGGAGAACACAGATACGCAGTATTTT CASSDQGTENTDTQYF
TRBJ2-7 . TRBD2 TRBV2 TGTGCCAGCAGTGGTGTGGGGACTAGGGTATACGAGCAGTACTTC CASSGVGTRVYEQYF
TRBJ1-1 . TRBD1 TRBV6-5 TGTGCCAGCATACCCAGGGGGCGTCGGAACACTGAAGCTTTCTTT CASIPRGRRNTEAFF
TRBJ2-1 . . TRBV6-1 TGTGCCGGCCAGGGGGGCCCCTACAATGAGCAGTTCTTC CAGQGGPYNEQFF
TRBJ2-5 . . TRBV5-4 TGTGCCAGCGGTAAGGAGCCGGGGAAAGAGACCCAGTACTTC CASGKEPGKETQYF
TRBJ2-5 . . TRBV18 TGTGCCAGCTCACCTGTACTAGCTACCAAAGAGACCCAGTACTTC CASSPVLATKETQYF